A selection of T cell receptor beta chains follows, all from one sample in a study of blood T cell repertoires in COVID-19. Method: immunoSEQ multiplex PCR; TCRdb's copy keeps in-frame clones and lacks some. This table has under 250,000 clones, about 90% appearing once. Sample: peripheral blood. The receptors originated from a man under 40 with acute or convalescent COVID-19. Each CDR3 is given with its conserved first and last residue. The D gene is left open where the match is weak. Some rows mark clone size as missing; the rest say once, few, many or name a class of expanded clone.

.	TRBV5-4	TRBD1	TRBJ2-7	TGTGCCAGCAGGCACAGGGGGCTAGACCACGAGCAGTACTTC	CASRHRGLDHEQYF
.	TRBV2	.	TRBJ2-2	TGTGCCAGCCTGGGCCATCCCACCGGGGAGCTGTTTTTT	CASLGHPTGELFF
few	TRBV10-3	.	TRBJ1-3	TGTGCCATCCGGGGCGGGACGAAAGCAGACACCATATATTTT	CAIRGGTKADTIYF
.	TRBV10-1	.	TRBJ1-5	TGCGCCAGCAGTGAGGGCCTTAATCAGCCCCAGCATTTT	CASSEGLNQPQHF
.	TRBV28	.	TRBJ2-3	TGTGCCACCTTCTCGGGGGGCCGAGATACGCAGTATTTT	CATFSGGRDTQYF
.	TRBV6-4	.	TRBJ1-2	TGTGCCAGCACCTTCCTGGGGGAGGATGATGGCTACACCTTC	CASTFLGEDDGYTF
.	TRBV28	TRBD1	TRBJ2-1	TGTGCCAGCAGTTTAGCCGGACAGGACAATGAGCAGTTCTTC	CASSLAGQDNEQFF
.	TRBV6-5	.	TRBJ2-3	TGTGCCAGCAGTTACCGGAGACCCGAAACAGATACGCAGTATTTT	CASSYRRPETDTQYF
.	TRBV3-1/TRBV3-2	.	TRBJ1-5	TGTGCCAGCAGCTTGGGACTCTTAAATCAGCCCCAGCATTTT	CASSLGLLNQPQHF
.	TRBV11-3	TRBD2	TRBJ2-1	TGTGCCAGCAGCTTAGGAGGCTCGGGGGGAATGGACAATGAGCAGTTCTTC	CASSLGGSGGMDNEQFF
.	TRBV5-1	TRBD1	TRBJ1-1	TGCGCCAGCAGCTTCACGACAGGGGTAACTGAAGCTTTCTTT	CASSFTTGVTEAFF
.	TRBV4-1	TRBD1	TRBJ2-5	TGCGCCAGCAGATCCGGGACAGGGAAGGGGGTAAGGGTTGAGGAGACCCAGTACTTC	CASRSGTGKGVRVEETQYF
.	TRBV5-4	TRBD1	TRBJ1-6	TGTGCCAGCAACTACAGGGGGCAGGAGTCACCCCTCCACTTT	CASNYRGQESPLHF
.	TRBV30	.	TRBJ2-2	TGTGCCTGGACCTGGACAGAGGCGAACACCGGGGAGCTGTTTTTT	CAWTWTEANTGELFF
.	TRBV10-3	TRBD1	TRBJ1-2	TGTGCCATCAGTGAGTCGTCCATTTCGACAGGGTACTATGGCTACACCTTC	CAISESSISTGYYGYTF
.	TRBV6-6	.	TRBJ1-6	TGTGCCAGCAGTCTTATATCTTCACCCCTCCACTTT	CASSLISSPLHF
.	TRBV7-9	.	TRBJ1-1	TGTGCCAGCAGCTTAGGGGCAGGGGATAAAAAAGAAGCTTTCTTT	CASSLGAGDKKEAFF
.	TRBV27	TRBD1	TRBJ2-3	TGTGCCAGCCGGGACAGCCTCACAGATACGCAGTATTTT	CASRDSLTDTQYF
.	TRBV10-1	.	TRBJ2-7	TGCGCCAGCAGTGGGGGTCTAAGCGGAGGGGCGACCTACGAGCAGTACTTC	CASSGGLSGGATYEQYF
.	TRBV5-8	TRBD1	TRBJ2-7	TGTGCCAGCAGCTTGGGCCCGGGACAGACCTCCTACGAGCAGTACTTC	CASSLGPGQTSYEQYF
.	TRBV5-1	TRBD1	TRBJ2-7	TGCGCCAGCGTTAGAATGCCTGGGGACAGGAGGTACGAGCAGTACTTC	CASVRMPGDRRYEQYF
.	TRBV18	TRBD1	TRBJ1-1	TGTGCCAGCTCGCCGCTACAGGGGACACCTTCCACTGAAGCTTTCTTT	CASSPLQGTPSTEAFF
.	TRBV7-9	TRBD2	TRBJ2-1	TGTGCCAGCAGCCCCCCTAGCGGGAGGCACGGAGATGAGCAGTTCTTC	CASSPPSGRHGDEQFF
.	TRBV7-3	TRBD1	TRBJ1-5	TGTGCCAGCAGCTTGGAGGACAGGGGCCCAGAAAGCAATCAGCCCCAGCATTTT	CASSLEDRGPESNQPQHF
.	TRBV12-3/TRBV12-4	.	TRBJ1-6	TGTGCCAGCAGTCAGGGTAATTCACCCCTCCACTTT	CASSQGNSPLHF
.	TRBV29-1	.	TRBJ2-7	TGCAGCGTTGAGGGACTTTCCGACGAGCAGTACTTC	CSVEGLSDEQYF
.	TRBV7-2	TRBD1	TRBJ2-7	TGTGCCAGCAGCTTAGCGCTGACAGGGGGTAGCGAGCAGTACTTC	CASSLALTGGSEQYF
once	TRBV6-5	TRBD1	TRBJ1-5	TGTGCCAGCAGGCCAGGGACAGGGAATGAACAGCCCCAGCATTTT	CASRPGTGNEQPQHF